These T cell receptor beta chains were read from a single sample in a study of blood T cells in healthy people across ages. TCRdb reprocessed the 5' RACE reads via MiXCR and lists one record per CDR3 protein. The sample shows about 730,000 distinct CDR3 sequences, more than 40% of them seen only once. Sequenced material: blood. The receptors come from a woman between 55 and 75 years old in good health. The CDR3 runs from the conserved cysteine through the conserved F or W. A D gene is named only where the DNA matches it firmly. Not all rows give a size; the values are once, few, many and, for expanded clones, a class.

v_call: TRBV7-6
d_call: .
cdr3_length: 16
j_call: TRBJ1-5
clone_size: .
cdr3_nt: TGTGCCAGCAGCTTAGCGGGGGGCGGAAGCAATCAGCCCCAGCATTTT
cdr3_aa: CASSLAGGGSNQPQHF

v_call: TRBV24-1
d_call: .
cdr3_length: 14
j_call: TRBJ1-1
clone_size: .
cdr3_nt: TGTGCCACCAGTCGAGGGACATCGAACACTGAAGCTTTCTTT
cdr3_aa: CATSRGTSNTEAFF

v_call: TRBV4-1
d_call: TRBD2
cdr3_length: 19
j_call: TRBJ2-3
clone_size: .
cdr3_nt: TGCGCCAGCAGCCAAGATTGGGCTAGCGGGGGAGGGGACACAGATACGCAGTATTTT
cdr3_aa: CASSQDWASGGGDTDTQYF

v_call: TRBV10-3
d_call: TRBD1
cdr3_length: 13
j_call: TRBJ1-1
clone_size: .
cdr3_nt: TGTGCCATCAGTGAGTCGCCTGGACAGGGCGCTTTCTTT
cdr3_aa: CAISESPGQGAFF

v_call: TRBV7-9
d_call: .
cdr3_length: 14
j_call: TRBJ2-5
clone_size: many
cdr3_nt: TGTGCCAGCAGCTACGAACAGTACCAAGAGACCCAGTACTTC
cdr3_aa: CASSYEQYQETQYF

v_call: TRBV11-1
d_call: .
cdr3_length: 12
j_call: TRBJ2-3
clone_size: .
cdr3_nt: TGTGCCAGCAGCTTCCAAAGAGATACGCAGTATTTT
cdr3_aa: CASSFQRDTQYF

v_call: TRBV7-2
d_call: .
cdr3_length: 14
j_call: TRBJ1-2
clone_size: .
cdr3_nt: TGTGTCAGCAGCTCCACGGCGGGAAGTAGGGGCTACACCTTC
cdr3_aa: CVSSSTAGSRGYTF

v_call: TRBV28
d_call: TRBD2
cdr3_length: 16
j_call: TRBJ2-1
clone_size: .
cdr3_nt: TGTGCCAGCAGTTTAGAACTAGCGGGATCCTACAATGAGCAGTTCTTC
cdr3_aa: CASSLELAGSYNEQFF

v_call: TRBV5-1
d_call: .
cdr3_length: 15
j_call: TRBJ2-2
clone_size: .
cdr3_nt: TGCGCCAGCCGCGGTGTCGGGGTTAACACCGGGGAGCTGTTTTTT
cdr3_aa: CASRGVGVNTGELFF

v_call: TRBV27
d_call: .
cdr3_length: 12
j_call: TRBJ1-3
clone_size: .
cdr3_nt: TGTGCCAGCCAGGGTCCTGGAAACACCATATATTTT
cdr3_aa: CASQGPGNTIYF

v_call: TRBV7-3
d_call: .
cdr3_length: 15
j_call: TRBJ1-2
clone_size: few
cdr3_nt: TGTGCCAGCAGCTTAAACGGGCAGGGCACTCATGGCTACACCTTC
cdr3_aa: CASSLNGQGTHGYTF

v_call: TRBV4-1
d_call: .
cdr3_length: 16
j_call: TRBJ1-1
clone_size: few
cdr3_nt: TGCGCCAGCAGCCAAGATCTGGGCCTCACCCCCGGAGGAGCTTTCTTT
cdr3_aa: CASSQDLGLTPGGAFF

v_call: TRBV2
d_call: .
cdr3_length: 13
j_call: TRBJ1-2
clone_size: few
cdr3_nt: TGTGCCAGCGGGGACGGGTTAGTCGGTGGCTACACCTTC
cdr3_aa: CASGDGLVGGYTF

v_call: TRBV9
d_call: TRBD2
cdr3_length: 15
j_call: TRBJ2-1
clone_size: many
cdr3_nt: TGTGCCAGCAGCAGAGGGACTAGCGGGACCAATGAGCAGTTCTTC
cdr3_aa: CASSRGTSGTNEQFF